The entry below gives a single T cell receptor beta chain sequence along with its context. Antigen specificity is unknown. The sample originates from a study of shared clonotypes between healthy human individuals. Broader study findings: Blood was the sole source, and tissue repertoires probably differ. Non-shared clonotypes were found to have lower generation probabilities than the clonotypes that were shared by all four of the sorted-subset donors.

V dropped 1 base and J dropped 3 bases, with 15 bases sitting between them. The CDR3 runs 16 residues. Germline CDR1 is LGHNA and CDR2 is YNFKEQ. The authors divided CD4+ cells into CD45RA+ naive and CD45RA-negative memory subsets. Once extracted for a subset, genomic DNA was divided evenly among several immunoSEQ plates. The assay was immunoSEQ multiplex PCR, and TCRdb's table has in-frame clones only and misses some. The table records roughly 650,000 clones, roughly 97% of them present only once. The sample comprised naive CD4+ T cells sorted from blood. Indicated subset: CD45RA+ positively selected. The clonotype comes from a woman in her twenties or thirties in good health. The chain has TRBV4-2 and TRBJ1-2; the D is unclear. CDR3 DNA sequence: TGTGCCAGCAGCCAAGGAGCCCTCCCGAGTGACTATGGCTACACCTTC. This translates into CASSQGALPSDYGYTF.